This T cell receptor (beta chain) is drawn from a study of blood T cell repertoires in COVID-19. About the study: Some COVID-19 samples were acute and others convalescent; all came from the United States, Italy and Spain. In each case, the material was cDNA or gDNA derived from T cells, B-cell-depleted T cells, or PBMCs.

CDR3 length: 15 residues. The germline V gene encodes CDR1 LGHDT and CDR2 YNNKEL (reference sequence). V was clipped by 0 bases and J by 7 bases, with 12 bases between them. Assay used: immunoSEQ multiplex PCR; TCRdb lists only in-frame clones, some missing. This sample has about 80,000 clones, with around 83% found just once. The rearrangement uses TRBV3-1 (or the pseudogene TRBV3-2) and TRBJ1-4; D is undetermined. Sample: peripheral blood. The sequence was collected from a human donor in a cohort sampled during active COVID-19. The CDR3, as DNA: TGTGCCAGCAGCCAAGATATGCGACATCGTGAAAAACTGTTTTTT. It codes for CASSQDMRHREKLFF.